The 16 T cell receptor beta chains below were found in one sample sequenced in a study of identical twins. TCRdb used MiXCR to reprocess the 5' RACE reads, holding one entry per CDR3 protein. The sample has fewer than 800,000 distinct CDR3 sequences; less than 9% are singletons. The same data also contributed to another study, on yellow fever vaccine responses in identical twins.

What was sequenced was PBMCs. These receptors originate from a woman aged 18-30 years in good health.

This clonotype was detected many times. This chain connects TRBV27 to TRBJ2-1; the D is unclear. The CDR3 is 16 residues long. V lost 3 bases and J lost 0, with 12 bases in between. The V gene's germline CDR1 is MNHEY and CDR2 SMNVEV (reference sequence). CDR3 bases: TGTGCCAGCAGTTTCCTGGCGGCCAGCTCCTACAATGAGCAGTTCTTC. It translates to CASSFLAASSYNEQFF.

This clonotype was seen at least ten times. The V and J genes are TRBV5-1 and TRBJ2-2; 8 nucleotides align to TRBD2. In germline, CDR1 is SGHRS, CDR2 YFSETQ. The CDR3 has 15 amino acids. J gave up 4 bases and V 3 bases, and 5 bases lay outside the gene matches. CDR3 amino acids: CASSSGTSSTGELFF. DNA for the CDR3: TGCGCCAGCAGCTCCGGGACTAGTAGCACCGGGGAGCTGTTTTTT.

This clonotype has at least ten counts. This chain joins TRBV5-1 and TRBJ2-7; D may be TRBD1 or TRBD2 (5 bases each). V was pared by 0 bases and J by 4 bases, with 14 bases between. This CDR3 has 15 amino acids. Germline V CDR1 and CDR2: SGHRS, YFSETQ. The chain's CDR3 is CASSLAQGVRYEQYF. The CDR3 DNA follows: TGCGCCAGCAGCTTGGCGCAGGGAGTACGGTACGAGCAGTACTTC.

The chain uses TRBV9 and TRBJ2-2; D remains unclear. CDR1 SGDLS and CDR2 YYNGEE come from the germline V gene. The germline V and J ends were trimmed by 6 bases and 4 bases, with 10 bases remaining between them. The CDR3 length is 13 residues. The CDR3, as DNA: TGTGCCAGCACCACCGTGGGCACCGGGGAGCTGTTTTTT. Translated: CASTTVGTGELFF.

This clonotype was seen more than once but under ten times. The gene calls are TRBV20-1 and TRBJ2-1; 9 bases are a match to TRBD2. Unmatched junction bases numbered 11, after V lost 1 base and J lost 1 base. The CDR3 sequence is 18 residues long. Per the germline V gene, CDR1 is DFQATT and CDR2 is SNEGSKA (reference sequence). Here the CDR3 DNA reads TGCAGTGCTAGAGTTGCGGGAGGGCCCGGTAAATCCTACAATGAGCAGTTCTTC. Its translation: CSARVAGGPGKSYNEQFF.

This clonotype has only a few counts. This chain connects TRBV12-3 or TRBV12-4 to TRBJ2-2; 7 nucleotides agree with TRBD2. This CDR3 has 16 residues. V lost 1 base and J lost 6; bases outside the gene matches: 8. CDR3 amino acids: CASSLGEGRRAGELFF. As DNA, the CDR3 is TGTGCCAGCAGTTTAGGGGAGGGCAGGAGGGCCGGGGAGCTGTTTTTT.

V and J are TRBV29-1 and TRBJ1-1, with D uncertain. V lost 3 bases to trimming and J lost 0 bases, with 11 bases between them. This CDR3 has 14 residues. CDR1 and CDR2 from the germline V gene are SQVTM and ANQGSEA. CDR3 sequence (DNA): TGCAGCGTTGAGGCGCAGGCCGTGAACACTGAAGCTTTCTTT. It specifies CSVEAQAVNTEAFF. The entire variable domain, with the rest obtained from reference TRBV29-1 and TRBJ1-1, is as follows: SAVISQKPSRDICQRGTSLTIQCQVDSQVTMMFWYRQQPGQSLTLIATANQGSEATYESGFVIDKFPISRPNLTFSTLTVSNMSPEDSSIYLCSVEAQAVNTEAFFGQGTRLTVV.

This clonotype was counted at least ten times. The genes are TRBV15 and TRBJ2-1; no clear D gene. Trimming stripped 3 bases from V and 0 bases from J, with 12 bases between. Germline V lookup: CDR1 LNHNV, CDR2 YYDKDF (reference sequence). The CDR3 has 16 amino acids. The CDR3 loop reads CATSSPSLSSYNEQFF. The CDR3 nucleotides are TGTGCCACCAGCAGCCCTTCCCTGAGCTCCTACAATGAGCAGTTCTTC.

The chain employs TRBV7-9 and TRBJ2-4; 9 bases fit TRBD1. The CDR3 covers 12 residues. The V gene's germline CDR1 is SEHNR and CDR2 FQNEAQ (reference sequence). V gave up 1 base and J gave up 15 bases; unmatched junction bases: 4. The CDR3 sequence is CASSLGGTGMYF. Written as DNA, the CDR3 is TGTGCCAGCAGCTTAGGTGGGACAGGGATGTACTTC.

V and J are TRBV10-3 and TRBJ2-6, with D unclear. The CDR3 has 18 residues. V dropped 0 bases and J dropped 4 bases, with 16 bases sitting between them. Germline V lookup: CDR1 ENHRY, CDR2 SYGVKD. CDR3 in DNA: TGTGCCATCAGTGAGTCTCAGCAATCCGAAGTCGGGGCCAACGTCCTGACTTTC. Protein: CAISESQQSEVGANVLTF.

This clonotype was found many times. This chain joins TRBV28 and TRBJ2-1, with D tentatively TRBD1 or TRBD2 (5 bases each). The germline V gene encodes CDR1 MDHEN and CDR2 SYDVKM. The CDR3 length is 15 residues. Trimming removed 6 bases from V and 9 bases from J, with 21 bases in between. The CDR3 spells CASSSGTQGRGEQFF. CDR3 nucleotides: TGTGCCAGCAGCTCCGGGACCCAAGGGCGTGGTGAGCAGTTCTTC.

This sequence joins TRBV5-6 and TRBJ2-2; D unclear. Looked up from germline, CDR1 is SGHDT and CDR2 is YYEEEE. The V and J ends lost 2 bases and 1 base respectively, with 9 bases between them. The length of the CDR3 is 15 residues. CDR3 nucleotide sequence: TGTGCCAGCAGCTTAGCATACCGGAACACCGGGGAGCTGTTTTTT. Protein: CASSLAYRNTGELFF.

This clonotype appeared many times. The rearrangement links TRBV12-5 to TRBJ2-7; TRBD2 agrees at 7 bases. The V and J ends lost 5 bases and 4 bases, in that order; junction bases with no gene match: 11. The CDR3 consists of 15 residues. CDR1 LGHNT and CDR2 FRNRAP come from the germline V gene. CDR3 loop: CASGPFGLGSYEQYF. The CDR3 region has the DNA TGTGCTAGTGGTCCGTTTGGACTAGGGTCTTACGAGCAGTACTTC.

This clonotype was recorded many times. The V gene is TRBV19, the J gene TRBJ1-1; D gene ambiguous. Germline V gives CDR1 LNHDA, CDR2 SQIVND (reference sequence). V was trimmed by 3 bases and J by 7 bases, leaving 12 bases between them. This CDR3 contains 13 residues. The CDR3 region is CASSIADINEAFF. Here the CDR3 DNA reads TGTGCCAGTAGTATTGCCGATATTAATGAAGCTTTCTTT.

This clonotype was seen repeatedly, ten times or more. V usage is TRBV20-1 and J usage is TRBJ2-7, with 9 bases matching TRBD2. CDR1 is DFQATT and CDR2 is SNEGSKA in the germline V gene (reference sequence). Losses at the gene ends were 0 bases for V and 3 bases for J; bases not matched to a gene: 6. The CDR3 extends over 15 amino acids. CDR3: CSARDPGRGGYEQYF. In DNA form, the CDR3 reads TGCAGTGCTAGAGATCCTGGGCGGGGGGGCTACGAGCAGTACTTC.

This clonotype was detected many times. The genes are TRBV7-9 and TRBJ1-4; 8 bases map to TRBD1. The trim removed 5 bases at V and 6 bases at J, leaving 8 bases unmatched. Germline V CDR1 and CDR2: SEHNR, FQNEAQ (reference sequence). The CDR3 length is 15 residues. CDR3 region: CASSLGQGPDEKLFF. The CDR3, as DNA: TGTGCCAGCAGCCTAGGACAGGGCCCGGATGAAAAACTGTTTTTT.